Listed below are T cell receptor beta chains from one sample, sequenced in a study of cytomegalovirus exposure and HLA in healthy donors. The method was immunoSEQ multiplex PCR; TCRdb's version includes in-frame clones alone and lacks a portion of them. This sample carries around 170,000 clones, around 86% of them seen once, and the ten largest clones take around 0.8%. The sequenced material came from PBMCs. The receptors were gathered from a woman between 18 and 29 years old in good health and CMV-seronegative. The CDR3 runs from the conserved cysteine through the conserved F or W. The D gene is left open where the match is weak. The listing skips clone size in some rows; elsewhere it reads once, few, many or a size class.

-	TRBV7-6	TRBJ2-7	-	TGTGCCAGCAGCTCGGACTGGGGCTCCTACGAGCAGTACTTC	CASSSDWGSYEQYF
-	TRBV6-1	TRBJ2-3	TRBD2	TGTGCCAGCACAGGTGCGGGAGTGACAGATACGCAGTATTTT	CASTGAGVTDTQYF
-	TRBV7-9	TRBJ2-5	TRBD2	TGTGCCAGCAGCTTAGCTAGCGGGATCTTTGAGACCCAGTACTTC	CASSLASGIFETQYF
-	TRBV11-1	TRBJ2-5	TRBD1	TGTGCCAGCAGCTTGGGACAGAAAGAGACCCAGTACTTC	CASSLGQKETQYF
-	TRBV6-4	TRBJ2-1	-	TGTGCCAGCAGTGACGGGGGGGCCAATGAGCAGTTCTTC	CASSDGGANEQFF
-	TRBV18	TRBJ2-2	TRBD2	TGTGCCAGCTCATCATATGCGGGAGGGACCAACACCGGGGAGCTGTTTTTT	CASSSYAGGTNTGELFF
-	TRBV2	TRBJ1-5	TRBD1	TGTGCCAGCAGCGAACTCCAGGGGGCAGGTCAGCCCCAGCATTTT	CASSELQGAGQPQHF
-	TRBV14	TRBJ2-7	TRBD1	TGTGCCAGCAGCCAAGAAGGGACAGGGGACGACGAGCAGTACTTC	CASSQEGTGDDEQYF
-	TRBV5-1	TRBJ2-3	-	TGCGCCAGCAGCTTGGACCAGGGGGATACGCAGTATTTT	CASSLDQGDTQYF
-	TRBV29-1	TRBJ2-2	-	TGCAGCGTTGTGTTACACCACAACACCGGGGAGCTGTTTTTT	CSVVLHHNTGELFF
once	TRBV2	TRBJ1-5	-	TGTGCCAGCAGTGAAGGATACTCGCAGCCCCAGCATTTT	CASSEGYSQPQHF
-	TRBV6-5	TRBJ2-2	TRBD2	TGTGCCAGCAGTTTGACTAGCGGATACACCGGGGAGCTGTTTTTT	CASSLTSGYTGELFF
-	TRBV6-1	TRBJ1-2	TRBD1	TGTGCCAGCAGTGCGGGACAGGGAGATTATGGCTACACCTTC	CASSAGQGDYGYTF
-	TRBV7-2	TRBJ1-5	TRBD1	TGTGCCAGCAGCCCGGACAGGGTGGTAGTTCAGCCCCAGCATTTT	CASSPDRVVVQPQHF
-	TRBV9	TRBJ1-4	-	TGTGCCAGCAGCGGGGGGGAGATTGCAACTAATGAAAAACTGTTTTTT	CASSGGEIATNEKLFF
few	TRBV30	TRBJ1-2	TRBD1	TGTGCCTGGAGTCGGGACAGCCTCGGCTACACCTTC	CAWSRDSLGYTF
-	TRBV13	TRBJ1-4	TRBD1	TGTGCCAGCAGCTTACAGGAGACAGGGCGGGTTGGAAAACTGTTTTTT	CASSLQETGRVGKLFF
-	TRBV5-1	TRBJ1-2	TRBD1	TGCGCCAGCAGCAGGACAGGGGGCGCTGGCAACTATGGCTACACCTTC	CASSRTGGAGNYGYTF
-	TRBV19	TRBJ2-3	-	TGTGCCAGTAGTCTGGGTGGCGGTCGCACAGATACGCAGTATTTT	CASSLGGGRTDTQYF
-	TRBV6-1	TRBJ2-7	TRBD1	TGTGCCAGCAGTGAAGGGTCAGGGGGCTCCTACGAGCAGTACTTC	CASSEGSGGSYEQYF
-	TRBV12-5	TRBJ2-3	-	TGTGCTAGTGGTTTGGGACAGTCCACAGATACGCAGTATTTT	CASGLGQSTDTQYF
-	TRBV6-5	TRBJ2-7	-	TGTGCCAGCAGCCGCGACGAGCAGGGGGGCAACGAGCAGTACTTC	CASSRDEQGGNEQYF
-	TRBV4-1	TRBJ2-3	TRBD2	TGCGCCAGCAGCCAAGAGGCATTAGCGGGGGACCCAGATACGCAGTATTTT	CASSQEALAGDPDTQYF
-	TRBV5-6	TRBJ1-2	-	TGTGCCAGCAGCCAGGTCTCTCCCAACTATGGCTACACCTTC	CASSQVSPNYGYTF
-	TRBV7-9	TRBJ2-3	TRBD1	TGTGCCAGCAGCTTACGACAGGGGCAAGATACGCAGTATTTT	CASSLRQGQDTQYF
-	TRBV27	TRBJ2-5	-	TGTGCCAGCAGTCCCCACCCGACAGTTTTGGAGACCCAGTACTTC	CASSPHPTVLETQYF
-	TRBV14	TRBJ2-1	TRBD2	TGTGCCAGCAGCCAACTAGCGGGGGGCGCCTACAATGAGCAGTTCTTC	CASSQLAGGAYNEQFF